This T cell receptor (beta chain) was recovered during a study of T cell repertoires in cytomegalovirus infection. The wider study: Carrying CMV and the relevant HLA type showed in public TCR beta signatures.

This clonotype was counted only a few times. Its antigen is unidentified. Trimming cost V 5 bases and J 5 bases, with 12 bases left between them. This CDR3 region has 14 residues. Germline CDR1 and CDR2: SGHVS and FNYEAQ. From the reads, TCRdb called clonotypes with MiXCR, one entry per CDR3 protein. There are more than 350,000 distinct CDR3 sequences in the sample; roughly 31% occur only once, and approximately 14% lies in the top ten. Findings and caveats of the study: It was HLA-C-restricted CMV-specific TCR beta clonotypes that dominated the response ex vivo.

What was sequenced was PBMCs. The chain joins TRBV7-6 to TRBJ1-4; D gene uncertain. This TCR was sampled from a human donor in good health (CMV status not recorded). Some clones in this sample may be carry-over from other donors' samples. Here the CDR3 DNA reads TGTGCCAGCAGCGGACGGGCGGGGAATGAAAAACTGTTTTTT. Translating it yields CASSGRAGNEKLFF.